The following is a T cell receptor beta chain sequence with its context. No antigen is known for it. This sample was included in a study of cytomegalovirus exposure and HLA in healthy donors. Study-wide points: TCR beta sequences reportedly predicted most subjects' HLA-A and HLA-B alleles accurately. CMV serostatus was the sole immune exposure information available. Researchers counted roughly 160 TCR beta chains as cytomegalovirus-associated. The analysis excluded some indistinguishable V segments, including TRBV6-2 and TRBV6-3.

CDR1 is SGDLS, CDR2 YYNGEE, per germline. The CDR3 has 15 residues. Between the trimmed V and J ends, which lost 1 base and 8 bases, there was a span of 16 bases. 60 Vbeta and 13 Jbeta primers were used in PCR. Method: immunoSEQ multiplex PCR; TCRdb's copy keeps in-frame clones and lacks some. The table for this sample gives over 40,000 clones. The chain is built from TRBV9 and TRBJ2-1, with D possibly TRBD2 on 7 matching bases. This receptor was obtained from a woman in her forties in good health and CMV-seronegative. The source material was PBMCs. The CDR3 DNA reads TGTGCCAGCAGCGTAAGGGGGGGGAGTTGGGATGAGCAGTTCTTC. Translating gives CASSVRGGSWDEQFF.